These 32 T cell receptor beta chains originate from one sample sequenced in a study of blood T cell repertoires in COVID-19. TCRdb's copy holds only in-frame clones and misses some; the assay was immunoSEQ multiplex PCR. The sample lists more than 25,000 clones, about 80% occurring once. The specimen was peripheral blood. These receptors were taken from an elderly woman with acute or convalescent COVID-19.

The rearrangement joins TRBV9 to TRBJ1-3; 7 bases line up with TRBD1. There are 17 residues in the CDR3. With V trimmed by 3 bases and J by 2 bases, 11 bases remained unmatched. CDR1 and CDR2 from the germline V gene are SGDLS and YYNGEE. The CDR3: CASSAHRGPHPGNTIYF. DNA of the CDR3: TGTGCCAGCAGCGCGCACAGGGGACCCCACCCTGGAAACACCATATATTTT.

This chain joins TRBV6-5 and TRBJ1-6; no clear D gene. Germline CDR1 and CDR2: MNHEY and SVGAGI. The length of the CDR3 is 14 residues. The V gene lost 5 bases and the J gene lost 0 bases, with 5 bases spanning the gap. The CDR3 here is CASSRDSYNSPLHF. The CDR3 DNA sequence: TGTGCCAGCAGTCGGGACTCCTATAATTCACCCCTCCACTTT.

This chain joins TRBV7-2 and TRBJ1-6; D call uncertain. The CDR3 has 15 amino acids. Per germline, CDR1 SGHTA and CDR2 FQGNSA. The V gene lost 1 base and the J gene lost 7 bases, with 11 bases spanning the gap. CDR3 residues: CASSLGRAVNSPLHF. CDR3 bases: TGTGCCAGCAGCTTAGGGAGGGCGGTAAATTCACCCCTCCACTTT.

This clone has just one count. The gene calls are TRBV15 and TRBJ2-3; D is uncertain. Germline V gene data show CDR1 as LNHNV and CDR2 as YYDKDF (reference sequence). CDR3 length: 18 residues. V shed 0 bases and J shed 2 bases, with 18 bases lying between them. The CDR3 spells CATSRDQNSPTFTDTQYF. In DNA form, the CDR3 reads TGTGCCACCAGCAGAGATCAAAACAGCCCCACTTTCACAGATACGCAGTATTTT.

The rearrangement links TRBV9 to TRBJ1-2, with D possibly TRBD1 on 5 matching bases. CDR1 is SGDLS, CDR2 YYNGEE, per germline. V lost 3 bases and J 1 base, leaving 7 bases between the germline ends. The CDR3 extends over 13 amino acids. CDR3 nucleotides: TGTGCCAGCAGCGGGGGGGTTAACTATGGCTACACCTTC. It translates to CASSGGVNYGYTF.

The rearrangement joins TRBV9 to TRBJ1-1, with a tentative D call TRBD1 (6 bases). V was cut by 0 bases and J by 0 bases, with 9 bases left in between. The CDR3 spans 15 residues. CDR1 and CDR2 from the germline V gene are SGDLS and YYNGEE. This CDR3 reads CASSVADSMNTEAFF. Here the CDR3 DNA reads TGTGCCAGCAGCGTAGCGGACAGCATGAACACTGAAGCTTTCTTT.

The V call is TRBV27, the J call TRBJ1-1; D call uncertain. Trimming shortened V by 5 bases and J by 4 bases, and 14 bases separated the two germline ends. This CDR3 comprises 14 residues. Germline CDR1 reads MNHEY; CDR2 reads SMNVEV (reference sequence). The CDR3 bases are TGTGCCAGCAGTGCGCCTCGAGGCCTCACTGAAGCTTTCTTT. Translation: CASSAPRGLTEAFF.

The chain has TRBV28 and TRBJ2-3; 10 nucleotides align to TRBD2. CDR1 is MDHEN, CDR2 SYDVKM, per germline. V was clipped by 6 bases and J by 1 base; unmatched bases: 7. CDR3 length: 16 residues. CDR3 sequence (DNA): TGTGCCAGCAGCGGAACGGGACTAGCGCGCACAGATACGCAGTATTTT. This gives the protein CASSGTGLARTDTQYF.

This clone rates as medium-sized (0.01 to 0.1%). This chain uses TRBV15 with TRBJ2-2; TRBD1 might be the D (6 bases). Per the germline V gene, CDR1 is LNHNV and CDR2 is YYDKDF (reference sequence). The ends were cut back, 1 base at V and 0 bases at J, with 12 bases in the middle. This CDR3 spans 17 amino acids. The CDR3 DNA follows: TGTGCCACCAGCAGAGGGAGAGGGACACCGAACACCGGGGAGCTGTTTTTT. Residues: CATSRGRGTPNTGELFF.

The V and J genes are TRBV27 and TRBJ2-5, with 9 positions matching TRBD2. V was pared by 5 bases and J by 5 bases, with 9 bases of the junction left unmatched. From germline, CDR1 is MNHEY and CDR2 SMNVEV (reference sequence). CDR3 length: 15 amino acids. The CDR3 here is CASSQTSGFAETQYF. Here the CDR3 DNA reads TGTGCCAGCAGTCAAACTAGCGGGTTCGCGGAGACCCAGTACTTC.

J is TRBJ1-4 and V is TRBV27; D gene unclear. Germline CDR1 MNHEY, CDR2 SMNVEV (reference sequence). The CDR3 totals 14 residues. V shed 7 bases and J shed 8 bases, with 17 bases lying between them. DNA of the CDR3: TGTGCCAGCAAAGAAAACGGTATGCGGGAAAAACTGTTTTTT. This codes for CASKENGMREKLFF.

This clone occurred a few times. The chain joins TRBV7-2 to TRBJ2-2; 7 bases are a match to TRBD2. The germline V gene encodes CDR1 SGHTA and CDR2 FQGNSA. V was clipped by 2 bases and J by 9 bases; unmatched bases: 6. This CDR3 spans 14 amino acids. For the CDR3, the DNA is TGTGCCAGCAGCTTAAAGGGCGGGAGCAGGGAGCTGTTTTTT. It is translated as CASSLKGGSRELFF.

The chain recombines TRBV11-2 with TRBJ2-1; D is uncertain. V was pared by 2 bases and J by 0 bases, with 17 bases between. The CDR3 is 18 residues long. Germline CDR1 reads SGHAT; CDR2 reads FQNNGV. This chain's CDR3 is CASSLRPRDFGSYNEQFF. The CDR3 DNA follows: TGTGCCAGCAGCTTAAGACCCAGAGACTTTGGCTCCTACAATGAGCAGTTCTTC.

The chain recombines TRBV9 with TRBJ2-7, with D possibly being TRBD2 (6 bases). Germline CDR1 and CDR2: SGDLS and YYNGEE. With 3 bases removed from V and 6 bases from J, the gap between germline ends came to 16 bases. The CDR3 loop spans 14 amino acids. CDR3 bases: TGTGCCAGCAGCGCCCAGGATAGCGGTGGCGAGCAGTACTTC. Translating gives CASSAQDSGGEQYF.

A single count supports this clone. The chain couples TRBV7-7 to TRBJ2-1; 11 positions match TRBD2. The CDR3 spans 18 residues. Germline CDR1 and CDR2: SSHAT and FNYEAQ (reference sequence). V lost 5 bases to trimming and J lost 7 bases; unmatched junction nucleotides: 16. The CDR3 is CASSPSSSIAGGRNEQFF. CDR3 nucleotide sequence: TGTGCCAGCAGCCCCTCCTCCTCAATAGCGGGAGGGAGAAATGAGCAGTTCTTC.

This chain uses TRBV7-6 with TRBJ1-2, with D perhaps matching TRBD1 (6 bases). CDR3 size: 15 residues. The V end lost 1 base, the J end lost 1 base, and 10 bases lay between the germline ends. Germline V CDR1 and CDR2: SGHVS, FNYEAQ. CDR3 sequence (DNA): TGTGCCAGCAGCTTAGTTCAGGGGAATAACTATGGCTACACCTTC. Residues: CASSLVQGNNYGYTF.

This sequence joins TRBV6-5 and TRBJ1-1, with 11 bases matching TRBD1. V was pared by 6 bases and J by 11 bases, with 14 bases of the junction left unmatched. CDR1 and CDR2 from the germline V gene are MNHEY and SVGAGI. CDR3 length equals 15 residues. CDR3 residues: CASRRSSGQGDLAFF. DNA for the CDR3: TGTGCCAGCAGACGTTCATCGGGACAGGGGGACCTGGCTTTCTTT.

The rearrangement uses TRBV18 and TRBJ2-1, with TRBD1 matching over 12 bases. Germline CDR1 reads KGHSH; CDR2 reads LQKENI. V lost 0 bases and J lost 10; bases outside the gene matches: 4. The CDR3 consists of 15 residues. The CDR3 is CASSPPGQGAREQFF. CDR3 nucleotide sequence: TGTGCCAGCTCACCACCGGGACAGGGGGCTCGGGAGCAGTTCTTC.

The sample holds many counts of this clone. This chain joins TRBV6-1 and TRBJ2-1, with 11 bases identical to TRBD2. CDR1 is MNHNS, CDR2 SASEGT, per germline. The CDR3 has 19 amino acids. V shed 1 base, J shed 6 bases, and the junction held 14 bases outside the gene matches. CDR3 sequence reads: CASSEVPRSGRASSNEQFF. For the CDR3, the DNA is TGTGCCAGCAGTGAAGTACCGCGTAGCGGGAGGGCCTCGAGCAATGAGCAGTTCTTC.

The rearrangement joins TRBV3-1 (or the pseudogene TRBV3-2) to TRBJ2-2; 9 bases are a match to TRBD2. Germline CDR1 is LGHDT and CDR2 is YNNKEL (reference sequence). The junction had 11 bases not matched to a gene; V was cut back by 4 bases and J by 8 bases. The CDR3 covers 16 residues. CDR3 nucleotide sequence: TGTGCCAGCAGCCTCTATAGCGGGAGTCCAAGGGGGGAGCTGTTTTTT. It yields the protein CASSLYSGSPRGELFF.

This clone has more than one count but fewer than ten. This sequence joins TRBV27 and TRBJ1-6; a weak D match, TRBD1 (6 bases). The germline gives CDR1 MNHEY, CDR2 SMNVEV (reference sequence). V gave up 7 bases and J gave up 4 bases, with 14 bases separating them. This CDR3 region has 15 residues. The CDR3 region has the DNA TGTGCCAGCACCCCAGGGACACCGTATAATTCACCCCTCCACTTT. Protein: CASTPGTPYNSPLHF.

This clone has only a few counts. This chain links TRBV12-3 or TRBV12-4 with TRBJ1-2, with 10 bases aligning to TRBD1. The CDR3 sequence is 13 residues long. The trim removed 6 bases at V and 8 bases at J, leaving 6 bases unmatched. CDR3 coding DNA: TGTGCCAGCAGAGACAGGGGGCTAAGGGGCTACACCTTC. It yields the protein CASRDRGLRGYTF.

This chain uses TRBV5-1 with TRBJ2-1; a weak D match, TRBD1 (5 bases). The germline gives CDR1 SGHRS, CDR2 YFSETQ. Trimming took 4 bases from V and 1 from J, leaving 12 bases between them. This CDR3 is 15 amino acids long. Here the CDR3 DNA reads TGCGCCAGCAGCGCCGCCCCAGGGTCCTACAATGAGCAGTTCTTC. The encoded protein is CASSAAPGSYNEQFF.

V and J are TRBV13 and TRBJ1-2; perhaps TRBD1 as D (6 bases). Looked up from germline, CDR1 is PRHDT and CDR2 is FYEKMQ (reference sequence). This CDR3 is built from 14 residues. Trimming took 5 bases from V and 2 from J, leaving 12 bases between them. CDR3 loop: CASSTQQGNYGYTF. For the CDR3, the DNA is TGTGCCAGCAGCACTCAACAGGGAAACTATGGCTACACCTTC.

The chain is built from TRBV2 and TRBJ2-1; 12 bases are a match to TRBD2. The CDR3 length is 15 residues. Germline lookup yields CDR1 SNHLY and CDR2 FYNNEI. Unmatched junction bases numbered 3, after V lost 6 bases and J lost 3 bases. Here the CDR3 reads CASSKTSGGYNEQFF. The CDR3 DNA sequence: TGTGCCAGCAGCAAGACTAGCGGGGGCTACAATGAGCAGTTCTTC.

V and J are TRBV5-1 and TRBJ1-2; 8 bases are shared with TRBD1. This CDR3 contains 14 residues. Germline-derived CDR1 and CDR2 are SGHRS and YFSETQ. V was clipped by 4 bases and J by 8 bases; unmatched bases: 10. The CDR3 nucleotides are TGCGCCAGCAGCCCGGGACAGGTGGTCGAAGGCTACACCTTC. As protein: CASSPGQVVEGYTF.

The chain recombines TRBV7-2 with TRBJ2-7, with D possibly matching TRBD2 (6 bases). CDR1 and CDR2 (germline): SGHTA, FQGNSA. This CDR3 spans 15 amino acids. V dropped 2 bases and J dropped 7 bases, with 18 bases sitting between them. The CDR3 protein is CASSLSNLASSEQYF. CDR3 coding DNA: TGTGCCAGCAGCTTATCAAATCTAGCGAGCTCAGAGCAGTACTTC. The entire variable domain, with the rest obtained from reference TRBV7-2 and TRBJ2-7, is as follows: GAGVSQSPSNKVTEKGKDVELRCDPISGHTALYWYRQSLGQGLEFLIYFQGNSAPDKSGLPSDRFSAERTGGSVSTLTIQRTQQEDSAVYLCASSLSNLASSEQYFGPGTRLTVT.

The chain has TRBV5-1 and TRBJ2-3, with D possibly matching TRBD2 (6 bases). Germline values: CDR1 SGHRS, CDR2 YFSETQ. The CDR3 loop spans 13 amino acids. V lost 0 bases to trimming and J lost 8 bases, with 10 bases between them. The CDR3 DNA sequence: TGCGCCAGCAGCTTGGGCCAGGAGGGTACGCAGTATTTT. Amino acids: CASSLGQEGTQYF.

The V gene is TRBV5-1, the J gene TRBJ1-1, with D perhaps TRBD1 (5 bases). V was trimmed by 1 base and J by 6 bases, leaving 16 bases between them. The CDR3 runs 15 residues. The germline V gene has CDR1 SGHRS and CDR2 YFSETQ. The CDR3 DNA follows: TGCGCCAGCAGCTTGTCGGCAGGGACGGGGGCTGAAGCTTTCTTT. It yields the protein CASSLSAGTGAEAFF.

V and J are TRBV2 and TRBJ1-1; 12 nucleotides match TRBD1. CDR3 length: 16 amino acids. The germline gives CDR1 SNHLY, CDR2 FYNNEI. Trimming took 7 bases from V and 4 from J; bases not matched to a gene: 10. CDR3 sequence reads: CASKVPGQGAGTEAFF. The CDR3 nucleotides read TGTGCCAGCAAAGTCCCGGGACAGGGGGCGGGCACTGAAGCTTTCTTT.

CDR3 residues: CATSRESAGRAGELFF. The CDR3 nucleotides are TGTGCCACCAGCAGAGAGTCGGCAGGGAGGGCCGGGGAGCTGTTTTTT. The chain is built from TRBV15 and TRBJ2-2; 7 positions agree with TRBD2. The CDR3 has 16 residues. Germline trimming cut 0 bases from V and 6 bases from J; bases unmatched to any gene: 7. CDR1 is LNHNV and CDR2 is YYDKDF in the germline V gene (reference sequence).

The chain uses TRBV5-8 and TRBJ2-3; D possibly corresponds to TRBD1 (6 bases). Trimming took 2 bases from V and 2 from J, leaving 12 bases between them. The CDR3 has 15 residues. The V gene's germline CDR1 is SGHTS and CDR2 YDEGEE. The CDR3 spells CASSFRDIDTDTQYF. CDR3 bases: TGTGCCAGCAGCTTTAGGGACATAGACACAGATACGCAGTATTTT.